This TCR beta chain was obtained from a study of shared T cell receptors in the human thymus. Germline lookup yields CDR1 SGHTA and CDR2 FQGNSA. V was shortened by 1 base and J by 0 bases, with 13 bases between the two germline ends. The CDR3 has 17 residues. The protocol was immunoSEQ multiplex PCR, while the TCRdb copy is restricted to in-frame clones and leaves out a portion. The sample has roughly 560,000 clones, 75% to 85% seen once. In addition, the sample was reused for a study of human thymus T cells. From that paper: Highly overlapping thymic repertoires in unrelated individuals were reported by related research.

The rearrangement links TRBV7-2 to TRBJ1-3; D not certain. The TCR comes from a boy under two years old with a congenital heart defect. What was sequenced was thymocytes. CDR3 in amino acids: CASSLEAVHNSGNTIYF. The CDR3 bases are TGTGCCAGCAGCTTAGAAGCGGTTCATAACTCTGGAAACACCATATATTTT.